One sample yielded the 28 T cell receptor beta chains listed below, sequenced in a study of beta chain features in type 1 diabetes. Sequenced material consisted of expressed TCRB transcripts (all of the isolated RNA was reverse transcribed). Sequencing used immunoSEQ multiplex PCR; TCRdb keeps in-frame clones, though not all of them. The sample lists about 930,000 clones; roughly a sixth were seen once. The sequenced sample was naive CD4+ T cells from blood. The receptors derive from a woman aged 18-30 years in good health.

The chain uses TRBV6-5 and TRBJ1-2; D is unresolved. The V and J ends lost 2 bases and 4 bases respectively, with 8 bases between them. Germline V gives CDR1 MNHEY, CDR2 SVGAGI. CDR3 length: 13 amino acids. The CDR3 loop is CASSYGGFYGYTF. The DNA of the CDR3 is TGTGCCAGCAGTTACGGTGGATTCTATGGCTACACCTTC.

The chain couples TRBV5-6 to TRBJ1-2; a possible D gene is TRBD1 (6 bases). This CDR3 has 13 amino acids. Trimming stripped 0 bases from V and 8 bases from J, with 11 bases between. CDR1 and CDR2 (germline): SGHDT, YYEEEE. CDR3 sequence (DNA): TGTGCCAGCAGCTTGGTGGACAGAGGAGGCTACACCTTC. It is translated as CASSLVDRGGYTF.

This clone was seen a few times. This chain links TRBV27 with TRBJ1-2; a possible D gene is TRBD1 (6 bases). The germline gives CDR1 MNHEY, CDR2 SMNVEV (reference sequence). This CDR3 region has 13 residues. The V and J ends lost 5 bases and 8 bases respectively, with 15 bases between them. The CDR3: CASSRTGTGGYTF. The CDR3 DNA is TGTGCCAGCAGTCGAACAGGGACGGGCGGCTACACCTTC.

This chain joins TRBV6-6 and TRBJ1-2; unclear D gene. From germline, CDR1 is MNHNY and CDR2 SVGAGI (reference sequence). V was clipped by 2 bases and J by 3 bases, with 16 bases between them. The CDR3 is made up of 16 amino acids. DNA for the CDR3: TGTGCCAGCAGTTACGCGGCCTCGGACTTGTACTATGGCTACACCTTC. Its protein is CASSYAASDLYYGYTF.

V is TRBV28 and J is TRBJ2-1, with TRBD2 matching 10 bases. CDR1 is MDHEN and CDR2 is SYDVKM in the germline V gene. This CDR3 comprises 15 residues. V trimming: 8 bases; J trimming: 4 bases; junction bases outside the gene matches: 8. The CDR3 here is CASHGPSGRYNEQFF. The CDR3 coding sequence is TGTGCCAGCCACGGACCTAGCGGGAGATACAATGAGCAGTTCTTC.

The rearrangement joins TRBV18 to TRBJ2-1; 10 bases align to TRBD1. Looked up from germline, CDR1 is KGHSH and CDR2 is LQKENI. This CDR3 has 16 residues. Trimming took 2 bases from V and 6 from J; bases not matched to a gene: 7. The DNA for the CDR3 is TGTGCCAGCTCACCATGGACAGGGGGTTTAGGCAATGAGCAGTTCTTC. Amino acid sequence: CASSPWTGGLGNEQFF.

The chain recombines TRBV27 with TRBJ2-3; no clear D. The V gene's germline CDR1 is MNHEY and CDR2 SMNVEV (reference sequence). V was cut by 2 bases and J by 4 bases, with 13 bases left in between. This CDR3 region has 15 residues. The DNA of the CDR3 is TGTGCCAGCAGTTTAGTATCAGTTCCGGCAGATACGCAGTATTTT. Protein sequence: CASSLVSVPADTQYF.

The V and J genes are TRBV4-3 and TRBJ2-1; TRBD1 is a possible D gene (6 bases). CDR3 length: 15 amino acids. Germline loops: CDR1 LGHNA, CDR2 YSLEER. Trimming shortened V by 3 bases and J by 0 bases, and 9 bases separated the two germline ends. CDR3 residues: CASSQARGSYNEQFF. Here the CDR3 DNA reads TGCGCCAGCAGCCAGGCCAGGGGCTCCTACAATGAGCAGTTCTTC.

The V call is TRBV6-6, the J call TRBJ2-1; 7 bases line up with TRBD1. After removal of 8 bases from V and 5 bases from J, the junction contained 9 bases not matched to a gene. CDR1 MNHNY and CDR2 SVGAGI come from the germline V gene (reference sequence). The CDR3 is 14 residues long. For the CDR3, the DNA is TGTGCCAGCGGAAAAGGGACAGTCCACAATGAGCAGTTCTTC. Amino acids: CASGKGTVHNEQFF.

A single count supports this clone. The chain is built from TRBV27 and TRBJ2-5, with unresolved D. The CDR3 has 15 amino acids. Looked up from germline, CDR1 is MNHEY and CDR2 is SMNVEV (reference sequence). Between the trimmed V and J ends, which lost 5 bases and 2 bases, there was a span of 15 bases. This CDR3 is CASSPPPKIQETQYF. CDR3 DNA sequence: TGTGCCAGCAGTCCGCCCCCCAAGATACAAGAGACCCAGTACTTC.

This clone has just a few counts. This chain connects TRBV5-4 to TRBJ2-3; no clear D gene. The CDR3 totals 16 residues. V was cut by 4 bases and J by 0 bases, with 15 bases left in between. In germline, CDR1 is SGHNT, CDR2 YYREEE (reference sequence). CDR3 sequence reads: CASSQVGGTSTDTQYF. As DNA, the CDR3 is TGTGCCAGCAGCCAAGTCGGCGGAACTAGCACAGATACGCAGTATTTT. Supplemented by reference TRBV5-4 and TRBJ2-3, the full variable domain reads ETGVTQSPTHLIKTRGQQVTLRCSSQSGHNTVSWYQQALGQGPQFIFQYYREEENGRGNFPPRFSGLQFPNYSSELNVNALELDDSALYLCASSQVGGTSTDTQYFGPGTRLTVL.

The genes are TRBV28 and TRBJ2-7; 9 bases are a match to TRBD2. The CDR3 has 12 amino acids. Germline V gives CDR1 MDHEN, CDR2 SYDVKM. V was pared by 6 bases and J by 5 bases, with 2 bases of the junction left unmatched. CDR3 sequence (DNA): TGTGCCAGCAGGAGACTAGCGGACGAGCAGTACTTC. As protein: CASRRLADEQYF.

The DNA of the CDR3 is TGCGCCAGCAGCCAACAACACGGCAATCAGCCCCAGCATTTT. This codes for CASSQQHGNQPQHF. This rearrangement joins TRBV4-3 to TRBJ1-5; no firm D call. The V end was cut by 2 bases, the J end by 2 bases, with 7 bases between. Germline V gene data show CDR1 as LGHNA and CDR2 as YSLEER. The CDR3 is 14 amino acids.

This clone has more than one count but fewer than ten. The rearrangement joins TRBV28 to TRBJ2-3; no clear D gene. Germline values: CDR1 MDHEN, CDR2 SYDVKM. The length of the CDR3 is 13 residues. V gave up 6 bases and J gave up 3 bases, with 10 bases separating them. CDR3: CASRESRTDTQYF. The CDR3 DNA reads TGTGCCAGCAGAGAAAGTAGGACAGATACGCAGTATTTT.

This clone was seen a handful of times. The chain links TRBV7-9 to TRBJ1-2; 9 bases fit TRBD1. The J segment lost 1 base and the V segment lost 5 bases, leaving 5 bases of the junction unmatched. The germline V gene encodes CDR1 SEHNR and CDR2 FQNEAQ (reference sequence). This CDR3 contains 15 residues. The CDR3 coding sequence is TGTGCCAGCAGCCTGGACAGGGGAGTTAACTATGGCTACACCTTC. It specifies CASSLDRGVNYGYTF.

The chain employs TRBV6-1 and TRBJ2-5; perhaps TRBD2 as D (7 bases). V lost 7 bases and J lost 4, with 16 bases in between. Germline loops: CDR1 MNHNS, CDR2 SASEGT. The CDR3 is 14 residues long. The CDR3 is CASTSRGGPETQYF. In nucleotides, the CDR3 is TGTGCCAGCACCTCAAGGGGGGGCCCAGAGACCCAGTACTTC.

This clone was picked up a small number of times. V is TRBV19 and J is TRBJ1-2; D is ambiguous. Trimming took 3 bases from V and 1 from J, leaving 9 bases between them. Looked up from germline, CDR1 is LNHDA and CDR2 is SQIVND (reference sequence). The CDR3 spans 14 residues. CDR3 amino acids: CASSMFTYNYGYTF. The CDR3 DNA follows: TGTGCCAGTAGTATGTTCACCTATAACTATGGCTACACCTTC.

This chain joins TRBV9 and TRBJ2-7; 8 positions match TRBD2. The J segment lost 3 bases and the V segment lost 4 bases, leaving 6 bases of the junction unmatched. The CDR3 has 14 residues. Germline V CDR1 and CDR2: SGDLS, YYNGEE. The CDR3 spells CASSTTGTSYEQYF. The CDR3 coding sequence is TGTGCCAGCAGCACCACCGGGACTAGCTACGAGCAGTACTTC.

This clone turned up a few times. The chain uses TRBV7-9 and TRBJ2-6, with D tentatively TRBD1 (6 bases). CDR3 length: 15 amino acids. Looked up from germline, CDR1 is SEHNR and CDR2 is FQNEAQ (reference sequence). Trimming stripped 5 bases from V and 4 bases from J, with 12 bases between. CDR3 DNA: TGTGCCAGCAGCAATCAGGGGAAAGGGGCCAACGTCCTGACTTTC. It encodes CASSNQGKGANVLTF.

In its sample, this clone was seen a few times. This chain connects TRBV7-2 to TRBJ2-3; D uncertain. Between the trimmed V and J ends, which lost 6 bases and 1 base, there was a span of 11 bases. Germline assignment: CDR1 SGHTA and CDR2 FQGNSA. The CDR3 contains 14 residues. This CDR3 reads CASSPGGRTDTQYF. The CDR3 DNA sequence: TGTGCCAGCAGTCCAGGCGGCCGCACAGATACGCAGTATTTT.

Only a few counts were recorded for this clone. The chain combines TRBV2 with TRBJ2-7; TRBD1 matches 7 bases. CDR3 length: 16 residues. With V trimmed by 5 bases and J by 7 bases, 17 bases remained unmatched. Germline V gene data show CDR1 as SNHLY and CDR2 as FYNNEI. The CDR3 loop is CASSPPAQGPGGEQYF. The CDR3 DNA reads TGTGCCAGCAGTCCTCCCGCTCAGGGACCAGGGGGTGAGCAGTACTTC.

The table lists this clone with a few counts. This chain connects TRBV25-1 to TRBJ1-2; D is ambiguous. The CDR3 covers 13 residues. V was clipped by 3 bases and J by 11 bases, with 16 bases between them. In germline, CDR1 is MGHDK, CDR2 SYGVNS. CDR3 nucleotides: TGTGCCAGCAGTGATGATGGAAATCGTGTGTACACCTTC. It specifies CASSDDGNRVYTF.

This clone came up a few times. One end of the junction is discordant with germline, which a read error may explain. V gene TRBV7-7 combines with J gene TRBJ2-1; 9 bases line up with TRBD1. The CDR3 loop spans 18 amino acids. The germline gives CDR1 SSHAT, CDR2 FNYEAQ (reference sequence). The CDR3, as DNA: TGTGCTAGCAGCCTTGGGACAGGGAGCCTGAGCTCCTACAATGAGCAGTTCTTC. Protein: CASSLGTGSLSSYNEQFF.

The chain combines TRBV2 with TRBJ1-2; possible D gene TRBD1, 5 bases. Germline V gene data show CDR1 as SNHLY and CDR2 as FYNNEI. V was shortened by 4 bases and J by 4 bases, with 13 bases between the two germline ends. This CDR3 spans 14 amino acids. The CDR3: CASSVADTIYGYTF. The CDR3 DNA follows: TGTGCCAGCAGTGTTGCGGACACAATCTATGGCTACACCTTC.

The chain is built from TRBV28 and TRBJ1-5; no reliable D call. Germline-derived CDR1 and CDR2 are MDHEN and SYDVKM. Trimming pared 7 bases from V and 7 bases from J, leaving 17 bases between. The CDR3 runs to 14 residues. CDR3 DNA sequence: TGTGCCAGCACATTGCGGCTAAGAGGACAGCCCCAGCATTTT. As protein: CASTLRLRGQPQHF.

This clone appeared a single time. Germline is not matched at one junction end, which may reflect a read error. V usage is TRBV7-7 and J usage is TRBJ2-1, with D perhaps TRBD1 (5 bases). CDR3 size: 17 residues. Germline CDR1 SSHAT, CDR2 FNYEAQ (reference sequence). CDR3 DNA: TGTGCTAGCAGCTTACCAGGGATTCCCCGCTCCTACAATGAGCAGTTCTTC. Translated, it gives CASSLPGIPRSYNEQFF.

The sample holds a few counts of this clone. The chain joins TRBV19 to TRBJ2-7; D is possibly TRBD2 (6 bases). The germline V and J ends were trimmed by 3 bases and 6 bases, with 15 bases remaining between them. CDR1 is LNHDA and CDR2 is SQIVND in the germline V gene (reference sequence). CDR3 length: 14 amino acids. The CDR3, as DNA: TGTGCCAGTAGTATTCGACTAGGGACCGGCGAGCAGTACTTC. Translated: CASSIRLGTGEQYF. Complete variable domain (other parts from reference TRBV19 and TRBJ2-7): DGGITQSPKYLFRKEGQNVTLSCEQNLNHDAMYWYRQDPGQGLRLIYYSQIVNDFQKGDIAEGYSVSREKKESFPLTVTSAQKNPTAFYLCASSIRLGTGEQYFGPGTRLTVT.

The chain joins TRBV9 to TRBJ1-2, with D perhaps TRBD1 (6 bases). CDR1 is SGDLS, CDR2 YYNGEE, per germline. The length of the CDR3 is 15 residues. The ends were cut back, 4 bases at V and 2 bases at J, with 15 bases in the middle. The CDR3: CASSFRDGQNYGYTF. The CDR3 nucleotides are TGTGCCAGCAGCTTTCGGGACGGACAGAACTATGGCTACACCTTC.